This T cell receptor beta chain was found in a study of response to subunit inactivated influenza vaccine (dated by TCRdb to 2016 to 2019). In terms of the full investigation: Deep quantitative T cell receptor repertoire profiling was used in the study to track responses to a trivalent subunit inactivated influenza vaccine. What the research found in general, with its limitations: According to the authors, only a limited number of new T cells may be recruited by each seasonal influenza vaccination.

Libraries came from RT-PCR. The instrument was an Illumina HiSeq 2500. TCRdb ran its own pipeline on the public reads, namely fastp trimming at Q25 and MiXCR clone calling, and kept in-frame beta chains. Rows are unified per CDR3 protein, each entry keeping the most common DNA and genes. The sample profile shows just under 550,000 distinct CDR3 sequences; around 25% of them were found once. Together, the top ten hold 2.5% to 3.5% of the sample. In the germline V gene, CDR1 corresponds to SGHTA and CDR2 to FQGNSA. The V and J ends are trimmed by 1 base and 13 bases, leaving 11 bases between them. Spanning cysteine to phenylalanine, the CDR3 consists of 13 amino acids. Kept here is only the CDR3 DNA, which spans 39 bases and is read in frame from base 1. This clonotype was counted many times. Its antigen is still unknown. No clone much larger than this one lies a single base away; base qualities are absent.

A further study also used this sample, focusing on T cells expressing NK-cell markers. As described in the second report: The TCR beta cDNA libraries were made using 5'RACE template switching, a step that added both a universal primer site and unique molecular identifiers. Three sorted T-cell subsets (CD3+CD56+NKG2C+, CD3+CD56+NKG2C- and CD3+CD56-NKG2C+) from several donors had their TCR beta-chain repertoires profiled. Seven of the eight sequenced donors were HCMV-seropositive and one was HCMV-seronegative. To restrict sorting to alphabetaTCR-expressing T cells, an anti-gammadeltaTCR antibody was added in several experiments. In roughly 6 donors, the dominant CD3+CD56+NKG2C+ clonotypes were among the top 10 CD8+ clonotypes and accounted for 1.0-7.0% of CD8+ T cells. Those dominant clonotypes were again the most abundant among CD3+CD56-NKG2C+ cells in a handful of donors, at about 28.3-65%. Whether the expanded NKG2C-expressing T cell clones were specific for HCMV antigens remained unclear. The study sequenced eight donors, all healthy volunteers chosen at random: three men and five women. HCMV serostatus was determined by detecting HCMV-specific IgG in serum with a commercial ELISA kit. Ficoll density gradient centrifugation was used to isolate peripheral blood mononuclear cells from blood. Using Miltenyi isolation kits, CD4+ and CD8+ T cells were isolated from PBMC through magnetic immunoseparation. cDNA synthesis was primed from the TCR beta constant segment and was followed by two successive PCR amplification steps. Sequencing of the libraries produced 2 x 150 bp reads on Illumina HiSeq 2000/2500, MiSeq or NextSeq. MIGEC was used to demultiplex reads and group reads by UMI, and MiTCR was used to assemble and quantify clonotypes. To exclude erroneous sequences, any TCR cDNA sequence not supported by at least two reads was discarded. The tcR package was used for downstream repertoire analysis, with clonotypes matched between fractions based on CDR3 nucleotide sequence plus V segment. VDJmatch was used to annotate antigen specificity against VDJdb, with one amino acid substitution in CDR3 allowed.

The rearranged segments are TRBV7-2 and TRBJ1-6; confidence is insufficient to name the D gene. The specimen comprised CD4+ T cells sorted from PBMCs, sampled roughly 12 days after vaccination. This TCR was recovered from a man in his fifties who received an inactivated influenza vaccine. Donor details come from another sample of the same person, matched by shared clones. CDR3 region: CASSLGGRWPLHF. The nucleotide sequence reads as follows: TGTGCCAGCAGCTTAGGCGGCCGGTGGCCCCTCCACTTT.